A selection of T cell receptor beta chains follows, all from one sample in a study of blood T cells in healthy people across ages. TCRdb fed the 5' RACE reads into MiXCR, producing one record per CDR3 protein. The table has more than 1.4 million distinct CDR3 sequences, 40% to 50% seen once. Specimen: blood. Receptor source: a woman aged 18-35 years in good health. Each CDR3 is given with its conserved first and last residue.

j_gene: TRBJ2-3; v_gene: TRBV4-1; CDR3aa: CAGSQTILAEYFTDTQYF
j_gene: TRBJ2-7; v_gene: TRBV6-1; CDR3aa: CASSALRDRQYF
j_gene: TRBJ2-7; v_gene: TRBV29-1; CDR3aa: CSVLRDTDYEQYF
j_gene: TRBJ1-2; v_gene: TRBV27; CDR3aa: CASSLRSEANSGYTF
j_gene: TRBJ2-2; v_gene: TRBV12-3/TRBV12-4; CDR3aa: CASSSRVSGELFF
j_gene: TRBJ2-3; v_gene: TRBV29-1; CDR3aa: CSVEGEGAQEYF
j_gene: TRBJ1-4; v_gene: TRBV29-1; CDR3aa: CSVAQGQGSEKLFF
j_gene: TRBJ2-4; v_gene: TRBV7-2; CDR3aa: CASSLGGSKNIQYF
j_gene: TRBJ1-1; v_gene: TRBV14; CDR3aa: CASSLSGTLRSNTEAFF
j_gene: TRBJ2-1; v_gene: TRBV2; CDR3aa: CASSVARTNEQFF
j_gene: TRBJ1-2; v_gene: TRBV6-1; CDR3aa: CASRWAVQGYTF
j_gene: .; v_gene: TRBV12-3/TRBV12-4; CDR3aa: CASSLSEVEQYF
j_gene: TRBJ1-6; v_gene: TRBV20-1; CDR3aa: CSARDSFRQGAPSPLHF
j_gene: TRBJ1-2; v_gene: TRBV4-3; CDR3aa: CASSQSPPGGYGYTF
j_gene: TRBJ2-1; v_gene: TRBV5-1; CDR3aa: CASSPVAGRDNEQFF
j_gene: TRBJ2-5; v_gene: TRBV3-1; CDR3aa: CASSQKQVEETQYF
j_gene: TRBJ2-4; v_gene: TRBV29-1; CDR3aa: CSVESGTPLLAKNIQYF
j_gene: TRBJ1-2; v_gene: TRBV6-6; CDR3aa: CASSPRQADGYIF
j_gene: TRBJ1-1; v_gene: TRBV24-1; CDR3aa: CATSDLLGTLATEAFF
j_gene: TRBJ2-3; v_gene: TRBV5-1; CDR3aa: CASSLGEGNWGTDTQYF
j_gene: TRBJ2-1; v_gene: TRBV21-1; CDR3aa: CASGKGGSSYEQFF
j_gene: TRBJ1-5; v_gene: TRBV7-2; CDR3aa: CASSLSVYSNQPQHF
j_gene: TRBJ1-4; v_gene: TRBV12-3/TRBV12-4; CDR3aa: CASSSGQVDEKLFF
j_gene: TRBJ2-3; v_gene: TRBV18; CDR3aa: CAGSPLPSGSTDTQYF
j_gene: TRBJ1-1; v_gene: TRBV6-6; CDR3aa: CAVNGGAFFMNTEAFF
j_gene: TRBJ1-4; v_gene: TRBV4-2; CDR3aa: CASSSEDRGGEKLFF
j_gene: TRBJ1-5; v_gene: TRBV6-6; CDR3aa: CASSYVDQPQHF
j_gene: TRBJ1-2; v_gene: TRBV13; CDR3aa: CASSSQPGQGSSLGYTF
j_gene: TRBJ2-2; v_gene: TRBV27; CDR3aa: CASHRGGSTGELFF
j_gene: TRBJ2-1; v_gene: TRBV11-1; CDR3aa: CASSLYAGSYNEQFF
j_gene: TRBJ1-1; v_gene: TRBV24-1; CDR3aa: CATSAIGGEAFF
j_gene: TRBJ2-3; v_gene: TRBV12-3/TRBV12-4; CDR3aa: CASSYMGSTDTQYF
j_gene: .; v_gene: TRBV7-9; CDR3aa: CASSLIGGGDEQYF
j_gene: TRBJ1-1; v_gene: TRBV25-1; CDR3aa: CAIPPPRVNTEAFF
j_gene: TRBJ2-3; v_gene: TRBV5-1; CDR3aa: CASSLGNNNPTDTQYF
j_gene: TRBJ2-1; v_gene: TRBV12-3/TRBV12-4; CDR3aa: CASRPSGGELAGGNNEQFF
j_gene: TRBJ2-7; v_gene: TRBV2; CDR3aa: CATGVEQYF
j_gene: TRBJ1-1; v_gene: TRBV5-1; CDR3aa: CASSWDHRGNTEAFF
j_gene: TRBJ1-6; v_gene: TRBV21-1; CDR3aa: CASGLTENSPLHF
j_gene: .; v_gene: TRBV29-1; CDR3aa: CSVWGGQVYEQYF
j_gene: TRBJ1-1; v_gene: TRBV20-1; CDR3aa: CSASGGASTEAFF
j_gene: TRBJ1-2; v_gene: TRBV20-1; CDR3aa: CSAREDSNYGYTF
j_gene: TRBJ2-7; v_gene: TRBV10-3; CDR3aa: CAISEAAYEQYF
j_gene: TRBJ2-2; v_gene: TRBV20-1; CDR3aa: CSAPLRKGPGELFF
j_gene: TRBJ2-7; v_gene: TRBV6-5; CDR3aa: CASSFSTNRAHEQYF
j_gene: TRBJ2-3; v_gene: TRBV12-3/TRBV12-4; CDR3aa: CASSPGLAVDAGTQYF